This T cell receptor (beta chain) was recovered during a study of sequential checkpoint blockade in melanoma. Study-wide context: Both treatment sequences were followed by maintenance nivolumab.

As for treatment: randomized to nivolumab then ipilimumab (arm A) or the reverse (arm B). CDR1 and CDR2 from the germline V gene are MNHGY and SAAAGT. The V and J ends lost 5 bases and 3 bases respectively, with 17 bases between them. The CDR3 has 16 residues. TCRdb keeps only in-frame clones here, not all; method: immunoSEQ multiplex PCR. Seen here are roughly 7,000 clones, about 28% observed once, and the top ten hold around 20%. The receptor's source is a human donor with melanoma. Here the sequenced sample was tumor tissue (inferred from file names), taken from a patient given nivolumab and ipilimumab in sequence. This chain joins TRBV6-8 and TRBJ1-5; weak D call: TRBD1 (5 bases). CDR3 in amino acids: CASSPLGGGVNQPQHF. In nucleotides, the CDR3 is TGTGCCAGCAGTCCCCTGGGTGGGGGTGTCAATCAGCCCCAGCATTTT.